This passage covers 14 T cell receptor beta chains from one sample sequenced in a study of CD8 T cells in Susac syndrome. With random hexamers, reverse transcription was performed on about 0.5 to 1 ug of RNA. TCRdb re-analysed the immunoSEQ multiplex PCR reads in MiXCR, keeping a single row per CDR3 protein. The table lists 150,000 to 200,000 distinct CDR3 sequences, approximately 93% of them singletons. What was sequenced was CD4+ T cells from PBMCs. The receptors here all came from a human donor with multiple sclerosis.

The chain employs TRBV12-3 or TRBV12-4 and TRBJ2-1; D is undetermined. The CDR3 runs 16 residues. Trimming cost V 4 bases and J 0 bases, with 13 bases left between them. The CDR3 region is CASSSPLAFSYNEQFF. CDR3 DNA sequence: TGTGCCAGCAGTTCCCCTTTGGCCTTCTCCTACAATGAGCAGTTCTTC.

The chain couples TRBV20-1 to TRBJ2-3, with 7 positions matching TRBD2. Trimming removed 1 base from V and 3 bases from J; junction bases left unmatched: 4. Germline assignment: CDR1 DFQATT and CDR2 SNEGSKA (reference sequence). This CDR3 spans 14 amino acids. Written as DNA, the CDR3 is TGCAGTGCTAGAGGCGGGAGATTGACAGATACGCAGTATTTT. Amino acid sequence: CSARGGRLTDTQYF.

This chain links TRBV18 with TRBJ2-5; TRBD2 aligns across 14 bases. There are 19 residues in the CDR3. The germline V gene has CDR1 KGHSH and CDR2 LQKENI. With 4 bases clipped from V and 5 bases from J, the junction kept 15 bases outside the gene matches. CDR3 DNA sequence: TGTGCCAGCTCACGGGGACTAGCGGGAGCGGTCCGGAGAAGTGAGACCCAGTACTTC. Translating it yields CASSRGLAGAVRRSETQYF.

The CDR3: CSASHRDRVSGANVLTF. CDR3 in DNA: TGCAGTGCTAGCCACCGGGACAGGGTATCTGGGGCCAACGTCCTGACTTTC. The chain uses TRBV20-1 and TRBJ2-6; the match to TRBD1 covers 9 bases. The V gene's germline CDR1 is DFQATT and CDR2 SNEGSKA (reference sequence). V lost 3 bases, J lost 1 base, and 7 bases stayed unmatched. There are 17 residues in the CDR3.

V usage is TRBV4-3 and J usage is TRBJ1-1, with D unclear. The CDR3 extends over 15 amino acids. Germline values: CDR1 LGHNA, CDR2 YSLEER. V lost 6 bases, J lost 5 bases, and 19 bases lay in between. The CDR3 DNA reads TGCGCCAGCAGTACCCGGCACGCGGCGGGAACTGAAGCTTTCTTT. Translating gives CASSTRHAAGTEAFF.

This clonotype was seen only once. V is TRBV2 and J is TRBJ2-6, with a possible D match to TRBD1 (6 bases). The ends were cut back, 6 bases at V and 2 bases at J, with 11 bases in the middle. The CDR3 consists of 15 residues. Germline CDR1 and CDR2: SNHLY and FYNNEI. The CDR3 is CASRNGGTGANVLTF. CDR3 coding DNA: TGTGCCAGCAGAAATGGGGGCACTGGGGCCAACGTCCTGACTTTC.

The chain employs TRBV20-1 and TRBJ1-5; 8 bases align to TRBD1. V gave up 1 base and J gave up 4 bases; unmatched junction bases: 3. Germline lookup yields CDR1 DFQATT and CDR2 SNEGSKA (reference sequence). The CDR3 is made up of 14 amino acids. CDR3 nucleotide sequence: TGCAGTGCTAGAGTGCGACAGGGGAATCAGCCCCAGCATTTT. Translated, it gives CSARVRQGNQPQHF.

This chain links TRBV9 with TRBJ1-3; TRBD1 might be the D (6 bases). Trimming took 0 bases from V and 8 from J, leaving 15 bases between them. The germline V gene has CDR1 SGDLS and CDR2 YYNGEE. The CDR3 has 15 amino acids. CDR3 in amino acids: CASSVVGGFSDTIYF. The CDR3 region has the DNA TGTGCCAGCAGCGTAGTTGGGGGCTTTTCAGACACCATATATTTT.

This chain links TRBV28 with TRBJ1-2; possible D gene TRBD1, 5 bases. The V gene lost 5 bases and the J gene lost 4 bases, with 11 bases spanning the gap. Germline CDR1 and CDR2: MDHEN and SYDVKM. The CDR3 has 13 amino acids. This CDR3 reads CASSRQRIYGYTF. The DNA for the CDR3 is TGTGCCAGCAGTCGACAGCGGATCTATGGCTACACCTTC.

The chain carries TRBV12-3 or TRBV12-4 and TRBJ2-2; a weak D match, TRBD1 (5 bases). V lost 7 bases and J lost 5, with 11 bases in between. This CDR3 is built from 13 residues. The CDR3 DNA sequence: TGTGCCAGCAATAACCAGGGAACCGGGGAGCTGTTTTTT. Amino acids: CASNNQGTGELFF.

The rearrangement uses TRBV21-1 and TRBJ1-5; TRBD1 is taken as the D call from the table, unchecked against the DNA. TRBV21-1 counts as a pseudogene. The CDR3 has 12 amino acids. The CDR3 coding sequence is TGTGCCAGGGGACAGAGTAATCAGCCCCAGCATTTT. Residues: CARGQSNQPQHF.

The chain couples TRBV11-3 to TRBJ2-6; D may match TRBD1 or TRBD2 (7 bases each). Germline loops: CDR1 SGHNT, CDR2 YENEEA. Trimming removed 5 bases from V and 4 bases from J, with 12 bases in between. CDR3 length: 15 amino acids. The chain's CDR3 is CASSQGGLGANVLTF. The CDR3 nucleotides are TGTGCCAGCAGCCAGGGGGGGCTCGGGGCCAACGTCCTGACTTTC. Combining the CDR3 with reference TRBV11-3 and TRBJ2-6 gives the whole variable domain EAGVVQSPRYKIIEKKQPVAFWCNPISGHNTLYWYLQNLGQGPELLIRYENEEAVDDSQLPKDRFSAERLKGVDSTLKIQPAELGDSAVYLCASSQGGLGANVLTFGAGSRLTVL.

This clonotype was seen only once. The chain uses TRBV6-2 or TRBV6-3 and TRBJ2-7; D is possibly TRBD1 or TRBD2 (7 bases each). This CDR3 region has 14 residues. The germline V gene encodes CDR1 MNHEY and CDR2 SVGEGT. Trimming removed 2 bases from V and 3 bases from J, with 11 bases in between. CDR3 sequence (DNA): TGTGCCAGCAGTTACCAGGGGGGGAACTACGAGCAGTACTTC. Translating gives CASSYQGGNYEQYF.

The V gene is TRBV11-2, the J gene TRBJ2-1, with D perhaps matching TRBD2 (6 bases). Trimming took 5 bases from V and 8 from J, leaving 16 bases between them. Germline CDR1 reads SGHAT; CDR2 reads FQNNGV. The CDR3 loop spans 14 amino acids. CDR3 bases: TGTGCCAGCAGCATGGGAACTAGCACCTATGAGCAGTTCTTC. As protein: CASSMGTSTYEQFF.